Listed below are T cell receptor beta chains from one sample, sequenced in a study of cytomegalovirus exposure and HLA in healthy donors. Clones were read by immunoSEQ multiplex PCR, and TCRdb kept only the in-frame ones, dropping some. The sample consists of roughly 93,000 clones, around two thirds of them appearing once. The sequenced sample consisted of PBMCs. The receptors stem from a male donor in good health and CMV-seronegative. CDR3s include the opening cysteine and the closing phenylalanine or tryptophan. The order of the fields is D gene, clone size, V gene, J gene, CDR3 DNA, CDR3 protein. A D gene is named only where the DNA matches it firmly. Only part of the rows carry a size: once, few, many, or a class if the clone is expanded.

d_gene: NA; abundance: NA; v_gene: TRBV19; j_gene: TRBJ1-5; CDR3nt: TGTGCGGAGAATCAGCCCCAGCATTTT; CDR3aa: CAENQPQHF
d_gene: NA; abundance: NA; v_gene: TRBV19; j_gene: TRBJ1-3; CDR3nt: TGTGCCAGTAGTATTTCGGCAGGATCGTCTGGAAACACCATATATTTT; CDR3aa: CASSISAGSSGNTIYF
d_gene: TRBD2; abundance: NA; v_gene: TRBV11-2; j_gene: TRBJ2-7; CDR3nt: TGTGCCAGCAGCTTGAGGACTAGCGCAGCCTACGAGCAGTACTTC; CDR3aa: CASSLRTSAAYEQYF
d_gene: TRBD1; abundance: NA; v_gene: TRBV28; j_gene: TRBJ2-5; CDR3nt: TGTGCCAGCAGTTTATCGGACAGGGGGCAGGAGACCCAGTACTTC; CDR3aa: CASSLSDRGQETQYF
d_gene: TRBD2; abundance: NA; v_gene: TRBV5-6; j_gene: TRBJ2-1; CDR3nt: TGTGCCAGCAGCCCACTGACTAGCGGGATGGGGTCCTCCTACAATGAGCAGTTCTTC; CDR3aa: CASSPLTSGMGSSYNEQFF
d_gene: NA; abundance: once; v_gene: TRBV7-8; j_gene: TRBJ2-7; CDR3nt: TGTGCCAGCAGCTTAGTGGCGGGACGTAACTACGAGCAGTACTTC; CDR3aa: CASSLVAGRNYEQYF
d_gene: NA; abundance: NA; v_gene: TRBV5-1; j_gene: TRBJ2-3; CDR3nt: TGCGCCAGCAGCTTGACTGGAGGGCCGGGTCGAGATACGCAGTATTTT; CDR3aa: CASSLTGGPGRDTQYF
d_gene: TRBD1; abundance: NA; v_gene: TRBV30; j_gene: TRBJ1-1; CDR3nt: TGTGCCTGGACTATGGACAGGAGGACTGAAGCTTTCTTT; CDR3aa: CAWTMDRRTEAFF
d_gene: TRBD1; abundance: NA; v_gene: TRBV7-2; j_gene: TRBJ1-2; CDR3nt: TGTGCCAGCAGCTTAGGACAGGGGATCTATGGCTACACCTTC; CDR3aa: CASSLGQGIYGYTF
d_gene: TRBD1; abundance: NA; v_gene: TRBV27; j_gene: TRBJ2-5; CDR3nt: TGTGCCAGCAGTTTATCCCGAGGGACAGGGGGCAAGGAGACCCAGTACTTC; CDR3aa: CASSLSRGTGGKETQYF
d_gene: NA; abundance: NA; v_gene: TRBV7-7; j_gene: TRBJ2-3; CDR3nt: TGTGCTAGCAGCCTCGGGACAACTAGCACAGATACGCAGTATTTT; CDR3aa: CASSLGTTSTDTQYF
d_gene: TRBD2; abundance: once; v_gene: TRBV5-4; j_gene: TRBJ2-3; CDR3nt: TGTGCCAGCAGCCCGGGACTAGCCCCAGATACGCAGTATTTT; CDR3aa: CASSPGLAPDTQYF
d_gene: NA; abundance: NA; v_gene: TRBV9; j_gene: TRBJ2-2; CDR3nt: TGTGCCAGCAGCGTAACTTACGGGGACACCGGGGAGCTGTTTTTT; CDR3aa: CASSVTYGDTGELFF
d_gene: NA; abundance: few; v_gene: TRBV2; j_gene: TRBJ1-1; CDR3nt: TGTGCCAGCCAGGGCCCGAACACTGAAGCTTTCTTT; CDR3aa: CASQGPNTEAFF
d_gene: TRBD1; abundance: few; v_gene: TRBV5-1; j_gene: TRBJ2-7; CDR3nt: TGCGCCAGCAGCAGGGGTAGGGACAGAGTTCCTTACGAGCAGTACTTC; CDR3aa: CASSRGRDRVPYEQYF
d_gene: TRBD1; abundance: NA; v_gene: TRBV15; j_gene: TRBJ2-1; CDR3nt: TGTGCCACCAGCAGTAGACAGGGTAAGGACAATGAGCAGTTCTTC; CDR3aa: CATSSRQGKDNEQFF
d_gene: NA; abundance: NA; v_gene: TRBV7-6; j_gene: TRBJ2-7; CDR3nt: TGTGCCAGCAGCGCAGGGGAGAGGGGCTACGAGCAGTACTTC; CDR3aa: CASSAGERGYEQYF
d_gene: TRBD2; abundance: NA; v_gene: TRBV27; j_gene: TRBJ2-5; CDR3nt: TGTGCCAGCAGTTGGACTAGCGGGAGGGTAATAGAGACCCAGTACTTC; CDR3aa: CASSWTSGRVIETQYF
d_gene: NA; abundance: NA; v_gene: TRBV2; j_gene: TRBJ1-4; CDR3nt: TGTGCCAGCAACGACGGGTCCGGGGGTGAAAAACTGTTTTTT; CDR3aa: CASNDGSGGEKLFF
d_gene: TRBD1; abundance: NA; v_gene: TRBV19; j_gene: TRBJ1-4; CDR3nt: TGTGCCAGTAGTATTCCTGGGGGACAGGGCGGTGAAAAACTGTTTTTT; CDR3aa: CASSIPGGQGGEKLFF
d_gene: TRBD2; abundance: once; v_gene: TRBV28; j_gene: TRBJ2-2; CDR3nt: TGTGCCAGCAGTTCCCACCTAGCGGGGCAAAACACCGGGGAGCTGTTTTTT; CDR3aa: CASSSHLAGQNTGELFF
d_gene: NA; abundance: NA; v_gene: TRBV5-1; j_gene: TRBJ2-1; CDR3nt: TGCGCCAGCAGCCAGGGGCAGAATGAGCAGTTCTTC; CDR3aa: CASSQGQNEQFF
d_gene: TRBD2; abundance: NA; v_gene: TRBV7-9; j_gene: TRBJ2-7; CDR3nt: TGTGCCAGCAGCTCCTGGCGGGAGGGCCCGATATACGAGCAGTACTTC; CDR3aa: CASSSWREGPIYEQYF
d_gene: NA; abundance: few; v_gene: TRBV11-2; j_gene: TRBJ1-3; CDR3nt: TGTGCCAGCAGCGCCCATTTAGCCGGAAACACCATATATTTT; CDR3aa: CASSAHLAGNTIYF
d_gene: NA; abundance: NA; v_gene: TRBV5-1; j_gene: TRBJ1-1; CDR3nt: TGCGCCAGCAGCTTGGGGATAAGTGGGCGGAACACTGAAGCTTTCTTT; CDR3aa: CASSLGISGRNTEAFF
d_gene: NA; abundance: NA; v_gene: TRBV7-3; j_gene: TRBJ2-7; CDR3nt: TGTGCCAGCAGCGAAGGGAGCGGGTACGAGCAGTACTTC; CDR3aa: CASSEGSGYEQYF
d_gene: TRBD1; abundance: once; v_gene: TRBV4-1; j_gene: TRBJ1-2; CDR3nt: TGCGCCAGCAGCCAGGAGGGACAGGGCAACTATGGCTACACCTTC; CDR3aa: CASSQEGQGNYGYTF
d_gene: TRBD2; abundance: NA; v_gene: TRBV6-6; j_gene: TRBJ2-7; CDR3nt: TGTGCCAGCAGTCCCGTTTGGGGACTAGACGTCAACGAGCAGTACTTC; CDR3aa: CASSPVWGLDVNEQYF
d_gene: NA; abundance: few; v_gene: TRBV28; j_gene: TRBJ2-2; CDR3nt: TGTGCCAGCAGTTTACCCCGGATCTGGACAAAGAGTGCACAAACCGGGGAGCTGTTTTTT; CDR3aa: CASSLPRIWTKSAQTGELFF
d_gene: TRBD2; abundance: NA; v_gene: TRBV5-1; j_gene: TRBJ2-5; CDR3nt: TGCGCCAGCAGCTTTTTTGCGGGGGGATCCCAAGAGACCCAGTACTTC; CDR3aa: CASSFFAGGSQETQYF
d_gene: TRBD1; abundance: NA; v_gene: TRBV27; j_gene: TRBJ1-2; CDR3nt: TGTGCCAGCAGCCCCGGGACAGGGGGCGGCTATGGCTACACCTTC; CDR3aa: CASSPGTGGGYGYTF
d_gene: NA; abundance: NA; v_gene: TRBV7-4; j_gene: TRBJ2-3; CDR3nt: TGTGCCAGCAGCTTAGGGCCACAGGCAACTAGCACAGATACGCAGTATTTT; CDR3aa: CASSLGPQATSTDTQYF
d_gene: NA; abundance: NA; v_gene: TRBV4-1; j_gene: TRBJ1-5; CDR3nt: TGCGCCAGCAGCCAAGCTTTGGGTCCGGGGTTAGAGAGTCAGCCCCAGCATTTT; CDR3aa: CASSQALGPGLESQPQHF
d_gene: NA; abundance: medium-sized; v_gene: TRBV2; j_gene: TRBJ1-5; CDR3nt: TGTGCCAGCAGTGGTGAGGGGGAGGGAAATCAGCCCCAGCATTTT; CDR3aa: CASSGEGEGNQPQHF
d_gene: TRBD2; abundance: NA; v_gene: TRBV27; j_gene: TRBJ2-3; CDR3nt: TGTGCCAGCAGTCGCCGTAGCGGGACTTCCCTTCCAGATACGCAGTATTTT; CDR3aa: CASSRRSGTSLPDTQYF
d_gene: NA; abundance: once; v_gene: TRBV6-5; j_gene: TRBJ2-7; CDR3nt: TGTGCCAGCAGTTACATGTCGGGAGCCGCCCACGAGCAGTACTTC; CDR3aa: CASSYMSGAAHEQYF
d_gene: NA; abundance: NA; v_gene: TRBV4-3; j_gene: TRBJ1-2; CDR3nt: TGCGCCAGCAGCCAAGATCCAGGATACCACTATGGCTACACCTTC; CDR3aa: CASSQDPGYHYGYTF
d_gene: NA; abundance: NA; v_gene: TRBV15; j_gene: TRBJ2-1; CDR3nt: TGTGCCACCAGCAGAGATCTCGGGGGTGTATCCTACAATGAGCAGTTCTTC; CDR3aa: CATSRDLGGVSYNEQFF
d_gene: TRBD1; abundance: few; v_gene: TRBV4-3; j_gene: TRBJ1-2; CDR3nt: TGCGCCAGCAGCCAAGAGGGGCACAGGGGGGAAGGCTACACCTTC; CDR3aa: CASSQEGHRGEGYTF
d_gene: NA; abundance: NA; v_gene: TRBV6-6; j_gene: TRBJ2-1; CDR3nt: TGTGCCAGCAGCGAGGCGGGCTCCTACAATGAGCAGTTCTTC; CDR3aa: CASSEAGSYNEQFF
d_gene: NA; abundance: once; v_gene: TRBV25-1; j_gene: TRBJ1-6; CDR3nt: TGTGCCAGCAGTGATTCCAGATTTAATTCACCCCTCCACTTT; CDR3aa: CASSDSRFNSPLHF
d_gene: TRBD1; abundance: once; v_gene: TRBV6-5; j_gene: TRBJ2-5; CDR3nt: TGTGCCAGCAGTTACTCCAGGGGGCTCGGGGAGACCCAGTACTTC; CDR3aa: CASSYSRGLGETQYF
d_gene: TRBD1; abundance: NA; v_gene: TRBV28; j_gene: TRBJ2-1; CDR3nt: TGTGCCAGCAGAGGGACAGGGGAGGATGAGCAGTTCTTC; CDR3aa: CASRGTGEDEQFF
d_gene: TRBD2; abundance: NA; v_gene: TRBV19; j_gene: TRBJ2-7; CDR3nt: TGTGCCAGTAGCACACTAGCGGGGCACTACGAGCAGTACTTC; CDR3aa: CASSTLAGHYEQYF
d_gene: TRBD2; abundance: NA; v_gene: TRBV27; j_gene: TRBJ2-3; CDR3nt: TGTGCCAGCTCTACTAGCGGGAGGATAGATACGCAGTATTTT; CDR3aa: CASSTSGRIDTQYF
d_gene: TRBD2; abundance: NA; v_gene: TRBV6-1; j_gene: TRBJ2-1; CDR3nt: TGTGCCAGCAGTTTTACTAGCGGTCACAATGAGCAGTTCTTC; CDR3aa: CASSFTSGHNEQFF
d_gene: NA; abundance: NA; v_gene: TRBV15; j_gene: TRBJ2-7; CDR3nt: TGTGCCACCAGCAGAGAACAGGGTATCCCCACCTACGAGCAGTACTTC; CDR3aa: CATSREQGIPTYEQYF
d_gene: TRBD2; abundance: few; v_gene: TRBV7-8; j_gene: TRBJ2-3; CDR3nt: TGTGCCAGCAGCTTAGCGCCTAGAAGCGGGAGTAGCCATACGCAGTATTTT; CDR3aa: CASSLAPRSGSSHTQYF
d_gene: NA; abundance: NA; v_gene: TRBV28; j_gene: TRBJ1-1; CDR3nt: TGTGCCAGCAGTTCCCCGACAGGACCTCCTAAATTTACGACTGAAGCTTTCTTT; CDR3aa: CASSSPTGPPKFTTEAFF
d_gene: TRBD1; abundance: NA; v_gene: TRBV13; j_gene: TRBJ2-2; CDR3nt: TGTGCCAGCAGCTTGACAGGGTTCGCCGGGGAGCTGTTTTTT; CDR3aa: CASSLTGFAGELFF
d_gene: NA; abundance: NA; v_gene: TRBV5-1; j_gene: TRBJ2-7; CDR3nt: TGCGCCAGCAGCCTAAACGGGTTACCGTTCGAGCAGTACTTC; CDR3aa: CASSLNGLPFEQYF
d_gene: NA; abundance: few; v_gene: TRBV7-9; j_gene: TRBJ2-3; CDR3nt: TGTGCCAGCAGCTTTGCAGGCGGGTCAGATACGCAGTATTTT; CDR3aa: CASSFAGGSDTQYF
d_gene: NA; abundance: NA; v_gene: TRBV7-9; j_gene: TRBJ2-7; CDR3nt: TGTGCCAGCAGCTTACGGAGCTCGGCTCTAAGCTCCTACGAGCAGTACTTC; CDR3aa: CASSLRSSALSSYEQYF
d_gene: TRBD2; abundance: NA; v_gene: TRBV29-1; j_gene: TRBJ2-3; CDR3nt: TGCAGCGTTGAAGATCCGGTCTGGCGGGGGAGGGCGCAGTATTTT; CDR3aa: CSVEDPVWRGRAQYF
d_gene: TRBD2; abundance: NA; v_gene: TRBV7-6; j_gene: TRBJ2-7; CDR3nt: TGTGCCAGCAGCGGACTAGCGGGGACCTACGAGCAGTACTTC; CDR3aa: CASSGLAGTYEQYF